One T cell receptor beta chain is described in this entry. Original processing notes: Counts of nucleated cells, estimated from reference gene primer amplification, were obtained. Assay used: immunoSEQ multiplex PCR; TCRdb lists only in-frame clones, some missing. V, J and clone size are taken as reported in that table, and D and trimming were inferred from the DNA itself. The sample includes fewer than 120,000 clones, roughly 91% of them seen just once. This sample was included in a study of blood T cell repertoires in COVID-19. Study-wide context: T cells, B-cell-depleted T cells, or PBMCs supplied cDNA or gDNA.

V dropped 3 bases and J dropped 8 bases, with 13 bases sitting between them. The germline gives CDR1 GTSNPN, CDR2 SVGIG (reference sequence). This CDR3 is 12 amino acids long. This TCR derives from a woman aged 45-59 years with acute or convalescent COVID-19. Sequenced input: peripheral blood. The V call is TRBV30, the J call TRBJ1-2, with no clear D. The CDR3 loop reads CAWRAPAGGYTF. DNA for the CDR3: TGTGCCTGGAGAGCCCCCGCGGGGGGCTACACCTTC.